This T cell receptor (beta chain) originates from a study of monozygotic twins with inflammatory bowel disease. The quantity of total RNA per TCR library was around 3.5 ug. Reanalyzing the 5' RACE reads, TCRdb keeps one entry per CDR3 protein, without DNA. This repertoire includes approximately 400,000 distinct CDR3 sequences. CDR1 SGHTA and CDR2 FQGTGA come from the germline V gene. The CDR3 consists of 18 residues. The V call is TRBV7-3, the J call TRBJ2-3; TCRdb gives TRBD2 as the D gene, but with no DNA this cannot be confirmed. Material for sequencing was blood. The sequence came from a human donor with ulcerative colitis or Crohn's disease, or a healthy co-twin of an affected twin (not recorded which). CDR3 in amino acids: CASSLTSTSGGGTDTQYF.